Shown below are 31 T cell receptor beta chains from a single sample sequenced in a study of T cell responses to AZD1222 COVID-19 vaccine (dated by TCRdb to the early 2020s). The library came from the immunoSEQ multiplex PCR assay. In its TCRdb copy, this immuneACCESS table keeps in-frame sequences only and misses some clones. Where compared with another copy, unresolved V genes explain less than half of these, and the others have no known cause. Recorded for this sample are tens of thousands of clones; 70% to 90% of them occurred a single time. In total, the top ten clones hold 6% to 7.5% of the sample. The time point label for this specimen denotes: about 28 days (+/-7) after the second vaccine dose. The sample in question was peripheral blood, obtained 28 days after the second AZD1222 dose. These receptors originate from an adult who received the AZD1222 COVID-19 vaccine.

The chain employs TRBV12-3 or TRBV12-4 and TRBJ2-1, with 9 bases identical to TRBD2. This CDR3 is built from 13 residues. The trim removed 3 bases at V and 8 bases at J, leaving 2 bases unmatched. CDR3 sequence reads: CASSLGLAHEQFF. CDR3 bases: TGTGCCAGCAGTTTGGGACTAGCCCATGAGCAGTTCTTC.

V usage is TRBV5-1 and J usage is TRBJ2-3; D is undetermined. V was clipped by 1 base and J by 1 base, with 4 bases between them. This CDR3 contains 13 residues. Germline-derived CDR1 and CDR2 are SGHRS and YFSETQ. The DNA of the CDR3 is TGCGCCAGCAGCTTGTCGGGCACAGATACGCAGTATTTT. The encoded protein is CASSLSGTDTQYF.

The chain carries TRBV7-6 and TRBJ1-2, with TRBD1 matching over 7 bases. With 5 bases clipped from V and 5 bases from J, the junction kept 20 bases outside the gene matches. The CDR3 runs 18 residues. Germline assignment: CDR1 SGHVS and CDR2 FNYEAQ. The CDR3 protein is CASSPGGEGAGAGYGYTF. Written as DNA, the CDR3 is TGTGCCAGCAGCCCCGGAGGGGAGGGGGCTGGTGCTGGGTATGGCTACACCTTC.

CDR3 region: CASMRGGRGTEAFF. CDR3 DNA sequence: TGCGCCAGCATGAGAGGGGGGCGAGGGACTGAAGCTTTCTTT. V usage is TRBV23-1 and J usage is TRBJ1-1; D is perhaps TRBD1 (6 bases). TRBV23-1 is an ORF; its function is uncertain. V shed 7 bases and J shed 5 bases, with 17 bases lying between them. The length of the CDR3 is 14 residues.

This chain uses TRBV7-2 with TRBJ1-4; D unresolved. This CDR3 region has 14 residues. From germline, CDR1 is SGHTA and CDR2 FQGNSA. V was shortened by 5 bases and J by 8 bases, with 15 bases between the two germline ends. Here the CDR3 DNA reads TGTGCCAGCAGCCGGACCTTGGGTGAGGAAAAACTGTTTTTT. Translated: CASSRTLGEEKLFF.

This chain uses TRBV9 with TRBJ2-2; D unclear. Trimming pared 4 bases from V and 8 bases from J, leaving 9 bases between. The V gene's germline CDR1 is SGDLS and CDR2 YYNGEE. The CDR3 spans 12 residues. The CDR3 DNA is TGTGCCAGCAGCCCCTCGTGGGGGGAGCTGTTTTTT. It codes for CASSPSWGELFF.

The chain links TRBV28 to TRBJ1-2; D remains ambiguous. The CDR3 loop spans 12 amino acids. With 6 bases removed from V and 0 bases from J, the gap between germline ends came to 5 bases. From germline, CDR1 is MDHEN and CDR2 SYDVKM. CDR3 in amino acids: CASSRSNYGYTF. CDR3 in DNA: TGTGCCAGCAGCCGATCTAACTATGGCTACACCTTC.

This clone has more than one count but fewer than ten. This chain connects TRBV11-3 to TRBJ1-1, with D unclear. Germline V CDR1 and CDR2: SGHNT, YENEEA. CDR3 length equals 13 residues. The V end was cut by 1 base, the J end by 1 base, with 4 bases between. The CDR3 loop is CASSLVENTEAFF. The CDR3 coding sequence is TGTGCCAGCAGCTTAGTAGAGAACACTGAAGCTTTCTTT.

The chain is built from TRBV9 and TRBJ2-3; D is undetermined. Trimming removed 4 bases at V and 2 bases at J, with 5 bases between. CDR3 length equals 12 residues. Germline lookup yields CDR1 SGDLS and CDR2 YYNGEE. This CDR3 is CASSSLTDTQYF. The CDR3 DNA reads TGTGCCAGCAGCTCCCTCACAGATACGCAGTATTTT.

A few counts support this clone. The chain combines TRBV16 with TRBJ2-7; 9 bases fit TRBD2. CDR3 size: 15 residues. The V gene's germline CDR1 is KGHSY and CDR2 FQNENV. Trimming removed 4 bases from V and 6 bases from J; junction bases left unmatched: 10. CDR3 DNA sequence: TGTGCCAGCAGCCCATTTATAGCGGGAGTGGGCGAGCAGTACTTC. Its protein is CASSPFIAGVGEQYF.

V gene TRBV2 combines with J gene TRBJ2-1; D gene ambiguous. In germline, CDR1 is SNHLY, CDR2 FYNNEI. The length of the CDR3 is 11 residues. Trimming removed 3 bases at V and 4 bases at J, with 1 base between. CDR3 DNA sequence: TGTGCCAGCAGTGAGTACAATGAGCAGTTCTTC. Translating it yields CASSEYNEQFF.

The chain recombines TRBV11-2 with TRBJ2-5; D is uncertain. Per the germline V gene, CDR1 is SGHAT and CDR2 is FQNNGV. V was shortened by 0 bases and J by 5 bases, with 4 bases between the two germline ends. The CDR3 totals 12 residues. CDR3 nucleotide sequence: TGTGCCAGCAGCTTAGATAGGGAGACCCAGTACTTC. The encoded protein is CASSLDRETQYF.

This clone was seen only once. This chain links TRBV27 with TRBJ2-6; tentative D call: TRBD1 (5 bases). The length of the CDR3 is 15 residues. In germline, CDR1 is MNHEY, CDR2 SMNVEV (reference sequence). The V gene lost 7 bases and the J gene lost 1 base, with 11 bases spanning the gap. The CDR3 is CASKSQGSGANVLTF. The CDR3 coding sequence is TGTGCCAGCAAAAGCCAGGGTTCTGGGGCCAACGTCCTGACTTTC.

The CDR3, as DNA: TGTGCCAGCAGCTCGGGACAGATCTTTAACTATGGCTACACCTTC. As protein: CASSSGQIFNYGYTF. This chain uses TRBV7-2 with TRBJ1-2, with TRBD1 matching over 7 bases. This CDR3 is 15 amino acids long. Germline loops: CDR1 SGHTA, CDR2 FQGNSA. V lost 4 bases to trimming and J lost 1 base; unmatched junction nucleotides: 6.

The gene calls are TRBV11-2 and TRBJ2-3; 9 bases match TRBD2. Germline CDR1 reads SGHAT; CDR2 reads FQNNGV. This CDR3 is 18 amino acids long. J gave up 2 bases and V 2 bases, and 11 bases lay outside the gene matches. CDR3 residues: CASSLFPPSGGITDTQYF. CDR3 coding DNA: TGTGCCAGCAGCTTATTTCCCCCGAGCGGGGGGATCACAGATACGCAGTATTTT.

V and J are TRBV2 and TRBJ2-3; 9 bases map to TRBD2. Germline CDR1 reads SNHLY; CDR2 reads FYNNEI. The CDR3 loop spans 16 amino acids. V dropped 7 bases and J dropped 6; count of bases not matched to a gene: 14. The CDR3 region is CASNPGGLAPTDTQYF. DNA for the CDR3: TGTGCCAGCAACCCTGGGGGACTAGCCCCCACGGATACGCAGTATTTT.

The J gene is TRBJ1-2, the V gene TRBV28; D is undetermined. There are 12 residues in the CDR3. The germline V gene has CDR1 MDHEN and CDR2 SYDVKM. V dropped 5 bases and J dropped 2 bases, with 6 bases sitting between them. For the CDR3, the DNA is TGTGCCAGCAGTCAAGTAAACTATGGCTACACCTTC. It specifies CASSQVNYGYTF.

The chain combines TRBV28 with TRBJ1-2, with D tentatively TRBD1 (6 bases). Trimming took 4 bases from V and 3 from J, leaving 12 bases between them. The CDR3 has 14 amino acids. Germline V gene lookup returns CDR1 MDHEN and CDR2 SYDVKM. In nucleotides, the CDR3 is TGTGCCAGCAGTTCGGACAGCGGATACTATGGCTACACCTTC. This encodes CASSSDSGYYGYTF.

The J gene is TRBJ1-6, the V gene TRBV25-1, with no clear D. The CDR3 contains 14 residues. Deletions cut 4 bases from V and 5 bases from J, with 9 bases between. Germline CDR1 reads MGHDK; CDR2 reads SYGVNS. CDR3 coding DNA: TGTGCCAGCAGTGGACTGAACCATAATTCACCCCTCCACTTT. As protein: CASSGLNHNSPLHF.

The chain carries TRBV6-5 and TRBJ2-4, with D hard to call. The germline V gene has CDR1 MNHEY and CDR2 SVGAGI. The CDR3 contains 15 residues. Trimming took off 0 bases at V and 0 bases at J, with 6 bases between the two ends. CDR3 sequence: CASSYSILAKNIQYF. DNA of the CDR3: TGTGCCAGCAGTTACTCAATTTTAGCCAAAAACATTCAGTACTTC.

The chain combines TRBV19 with TRBJ1-6; D may be TRBD1 (6 bases). The CDR3 runs to 14 residues. The germline V gene encodes CDR1 LNHDA and CDR2 SQIVND (reference sequence). V was cut by 4 bases and J by 5 bases, with 9 bases left in between. CDR3 in DNA: TGTGCCAGTAGTAGCAGGGGCCATAATTCACCCCTCCACTTT. Translation: CASSSRGHNSPLHF.

The chain combines TRBV28 with TRBJ2-3, with TRBD1 identical over 7 bases. The CDR3 consists of 16 residues. Germline-derived CDR1 and CDR2 are MDHEN and SYDVKM. Trimming cost V 3 bases and J 1 base; bases outside gene matches: 7. The chain's CDR3 is CASSFLGGFGTDTQYF. In DNA, the CDR3 is TGTGCCAGCAGTTTTTTAGGGGGCTTCGGCACAGATACGCAGTATTTT.

This chain connects TRBV18 to TRBJ1-2; D is possibly TRBD1 (5 bases). Trimming left V 5 bases short and J 2 bases short, with 12 bases between. Germline CDR1 is KGHSH and CDR2 is LQKENI. The CDR3 consists of 14 residues. The CDR3 nucleotides read TGTGCCAGCTCATCTACGGGACGGAACTATGGCTACACCTTC. Translation gives CASSSTGRNYGYTF.

The chain couples TRBV4-3 to TRBJ2-6; the D is unclear. Germline V CDR1 and CDR2: LGHNA, YSLEER. V lost 0 bases and J 0 bases, leaving 6 bases between the germline ends. CDR3 length: 16 amino acids. For the CDR3, the DNA is TGCGCCAGCAGCCAAGAACGGAGCTCTGGGGCCAACGTCCTGACTTTC. This translates into CASSQERSSGANVLTF.

This clone was observed a handful of times. The chain combines TRBV6-4 with TRBJ2-7; D is unresolved. Trimming removed 3 bases at V and 7 bases at J, with 16 bases between. CDR3 length: 14 amino acids. In germline, CDR1 is MRHNA, CDR2 SNTAGT. Here the CDR3 DNA reads TGTGCCAGCAGTGAGACGGGCCGGTTTGAAGAGCAGTACTTC. Translated, it gives CASSETGRFEEQYF.

This clone is termed medium-sized. This chain links TRBV7-9 with TRBJ2-1; 8 nucleotides agree with TRBD2. The V segment lost 4 bases and the J segment 5 bases; nucleotides outside the gene matches: 7. Germline V gene sequence: CDR1 SEHNR, CDR2 FQNEAQ (reference sequence). The CDR3 has 15 residues. CDR3 bases: TGTGCCAGCAGCTACGGACGGGGGGGAAACAATGAGCAGTTCTTC. Translated, it gives CASSYGRGGNNEQFF.

The chain uses TRBV28 and TRBJ1-2, with no clear D. Trimming removed 6 bases at V and 3 bases at J, with 14 bases between. Germline CDR1 MDHEN, CDR2 SYDVKM. The CDR3 has 14 amino acids. As DNA, the CDR3 is TGTGCCAGCAGCCCCGGTGCCAGCTACTATGGCTACACCTTC. Encoded protein: CASSPGASYYGYTF.

The chain links TRBV2 to TRBJ2-7; the D call may be TRBD1 or TRBD2 (5 bases each). Per the germline V gene, CDR1 is SNHLY and CDR2 is FYNNEI. The V gene lost 4 bases and the J gene lost 3 bases, with 13 bases spanning the gap. The CDR3 has 14 amino acids. CDR3 in amino acids: CASSVGASSYEQYF. For the CDR3, the DNA is TGTGCCAGCAGTGTCGGGGCCAGCAGCTACGAGCAGTACTTC.

The chain is built from TRBV10-3 and TRBJ1-1; no clear D. Trimming took off 0 bases at V and 1 base at J, with 9 bases between the two ends. The CDR3 totals 15 residues. Germline-derived CDR1 and CDR2 are ENHRY and SYGVKD. The CDR3 loop is CAISESVSSNTEAFF. The DNA of the CDR3 is TGTGCCATCAGTGAGTCGGTATCCTCGAACACTGAAGCTTTCTTT.

This clone was counted a few times. The J gene is TRBJ1-5, the V gene TRBV10-3; 8 nucleotides agree with TRBD1. V trimming: 4 bases; J trimming: 7 bases; junction bases outside the gene matches: 6. Germline-derived CDR1 and CDR2 are ENHRY and SYGVKD. There are 14 residues in the CDR3. The CDR3 is CAISAGQGVQPQHF. CDR3 in DNA: TGTGCCATCAGTGCAGGACAGGGAGTACAGCCCCAGCATTTT.

The gene calls are TRBV29-1 and TRBJ1-5; 7 bases match TRBD1. Germline assignment: CDR1 SQVTM and CDR2 ANQGSEA. The CDR3 spans 13 residues. V lost 6 bases, J lost 2 bases, and 4 bases stayed unmatched. The CDR3 nucleotides read TGCAGCGTAAGGACAGGTGGCAATCAGCCCCAGCATTTT. This sequence encodes CSVRTGGNQPQHF.